This T cell receptor beta chain was identified in a study of sequential checkpoint blockade in melanoma. This clone has only a few counts. Treatment meaning: randomized to nivolumab then ipilimumab (arm A) or the reverse (arm B). V trimming: 6 bases; J trimming: 6 bases; junction bases outside the gene matches: 14. The CDR3 length is 16 residues. Germline CDR1 and CDR2: MNHGY and SAAAGT. The assay was immunoSEQ multiplex PCR, and TCRdb's table has in-frame clones only and misses some. The sample has some 7,200 clones, approximately 20% seen once. Sequenced here: tumor tissue (inferred from file names), sampled from a patient given nivolumab and ipilimumab in sequence. The chain combines TRBV6-8 with TRBJ2-7, with 10 bases fitting TRBD1. This TCR derives from a human donor with melanoma. CDR3 protein: CASREPRTGGIGEQYF. CDR3 DNA sequence: TGTGCCAGCAGGGAACCTCGGACAGGGGGAATAGGCGAGCAGTACTTC.